This T cell receptor (beta chain) was sequenced during a study of cytomegalovirus exposure and HLA in healthy donors. This CDR3 comprises 14 residues. J gave up 7 bases and V 2 bases, and 4 bases lay outside the gene matches. Germline values: CDR1 SGHTS, CDR2 YDEGEE. In the PCR, 60 Vbeta and 13 Jbeta primers were used. Data came from immunoSEQ multiplex PCR; TCRdb stores just in-frame clones and leaves some out. The table lists 100,000 to 150,000 clones, around 78% of them singletons. The TCR sequence derives from a woman under 30 in good health and CMV-seronegative. The genes are TRBV5-8 and TRBJ1-5; 9 bases align to TRBD1. Sequenced input: PBMCs. CDR3 nucleotides: TGTGCCAGCAGCTTTAAGACAGGGGGACAGCCCCAGCATTTT. It encodes CASSFKTGGQPQHF.